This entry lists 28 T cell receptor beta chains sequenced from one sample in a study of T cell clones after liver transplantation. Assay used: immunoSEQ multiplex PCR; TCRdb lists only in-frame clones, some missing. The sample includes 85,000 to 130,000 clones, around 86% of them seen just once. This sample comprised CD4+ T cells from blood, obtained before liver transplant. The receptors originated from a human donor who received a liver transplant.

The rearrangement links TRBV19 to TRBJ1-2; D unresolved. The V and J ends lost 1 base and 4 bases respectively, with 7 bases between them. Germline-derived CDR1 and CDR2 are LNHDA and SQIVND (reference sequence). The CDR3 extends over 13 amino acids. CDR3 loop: CASSIGPGYGYTF. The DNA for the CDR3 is TGTGCCAGTAGTATAGGGCCGGGCTATGGCTACACCTTC.

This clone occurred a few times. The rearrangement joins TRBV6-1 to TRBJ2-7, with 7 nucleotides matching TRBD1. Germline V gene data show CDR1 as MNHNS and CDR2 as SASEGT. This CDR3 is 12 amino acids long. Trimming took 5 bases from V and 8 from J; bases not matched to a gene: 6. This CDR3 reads CASSRQGTQQYF. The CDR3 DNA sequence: TGTGCCAGCAGTCGACAGGGTACTCAGCAGTACTTC.

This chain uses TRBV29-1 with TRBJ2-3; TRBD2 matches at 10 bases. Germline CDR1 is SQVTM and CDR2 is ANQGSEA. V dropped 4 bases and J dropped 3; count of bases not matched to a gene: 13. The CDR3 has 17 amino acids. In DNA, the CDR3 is TGCAGCGTTGGTAGAGACATAGCGGGGGGAAGAACAGATACGCAGTATTTT. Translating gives CSVGRDIAGGRTDTQYF.

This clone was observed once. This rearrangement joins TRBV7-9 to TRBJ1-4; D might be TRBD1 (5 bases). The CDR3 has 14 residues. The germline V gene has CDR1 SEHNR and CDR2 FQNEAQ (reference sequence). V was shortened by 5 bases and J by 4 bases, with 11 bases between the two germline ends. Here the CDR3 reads CASSPRTSNEKLFF. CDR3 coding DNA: TGTGCCAGCAGCCCACGGACAAGTAATGAAAAACTGTTTTTT. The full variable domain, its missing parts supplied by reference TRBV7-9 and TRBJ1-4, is DTGVSQNPRHKITKRGQNVTFRCDPISEHNRLYWYRQTLGQGPEFLTYFQNEAQLEKSRLLSDRFSAERPKGSFSTLEIQRTEQGDSAMYLCASSPRTSNEKLFFGSGTQLSVL.

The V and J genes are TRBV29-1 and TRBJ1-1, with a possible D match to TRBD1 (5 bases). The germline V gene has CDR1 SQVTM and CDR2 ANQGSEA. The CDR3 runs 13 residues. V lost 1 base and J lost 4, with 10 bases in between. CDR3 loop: CSVEVGGSTEAFF. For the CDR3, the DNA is TGCAGCGTTGAAGTGGGGGGAAGCACTGAAGCTTTCTTT.

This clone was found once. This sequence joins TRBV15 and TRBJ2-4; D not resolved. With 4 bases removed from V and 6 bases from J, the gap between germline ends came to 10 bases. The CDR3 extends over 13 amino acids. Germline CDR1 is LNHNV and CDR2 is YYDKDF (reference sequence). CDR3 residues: CATSTVSRNIQYF. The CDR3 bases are TGTGCCACCAGCACGGTCTCGAGAAACATTCAGTACTTC.

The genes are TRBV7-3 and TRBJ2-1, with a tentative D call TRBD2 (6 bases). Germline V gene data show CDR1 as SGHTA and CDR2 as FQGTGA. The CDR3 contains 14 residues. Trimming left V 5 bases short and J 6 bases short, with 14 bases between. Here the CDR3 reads CASSQGWGGNEQFF. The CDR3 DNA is TGTGCCAGCAGCCAAGGGTGGGGAGGCAATGAGCAGTTCTTC. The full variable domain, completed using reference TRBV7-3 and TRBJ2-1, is GAGVSQTPSNKVTEKGKYVELRCDPISGHTALYWYRQSLGQGPEFLIYFQGTGAADDSGLPNDRFFAVRPEGSVSTLKIQRTERGDSAVYLCASSQGWGGNEQFFGPGTRLTVL.

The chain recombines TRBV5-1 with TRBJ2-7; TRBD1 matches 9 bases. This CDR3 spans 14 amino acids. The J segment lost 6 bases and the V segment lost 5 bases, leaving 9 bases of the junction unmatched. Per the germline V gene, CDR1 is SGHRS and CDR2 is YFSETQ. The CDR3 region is CASRPDRGLLEQYF. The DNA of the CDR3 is TGCGCCAGCAGACCGGACAGGGGCCTACTCGAGCAGTACTTC.

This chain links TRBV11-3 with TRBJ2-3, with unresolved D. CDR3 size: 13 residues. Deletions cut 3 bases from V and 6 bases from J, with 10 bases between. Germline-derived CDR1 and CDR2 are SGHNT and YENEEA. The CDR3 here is CASSLGMGDTQYF. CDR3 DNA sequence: TGTGCCAGCAGCTTGGGGATGGGGGATACGCAGTATTTT.

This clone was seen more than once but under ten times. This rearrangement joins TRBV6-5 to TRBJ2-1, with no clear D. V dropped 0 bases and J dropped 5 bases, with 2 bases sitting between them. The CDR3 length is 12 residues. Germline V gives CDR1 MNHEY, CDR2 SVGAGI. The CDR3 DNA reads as TGTGCCAGCAGTTACTCGGACAATGAGCAGTTCTTC. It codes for CASSYSDNEQFF.

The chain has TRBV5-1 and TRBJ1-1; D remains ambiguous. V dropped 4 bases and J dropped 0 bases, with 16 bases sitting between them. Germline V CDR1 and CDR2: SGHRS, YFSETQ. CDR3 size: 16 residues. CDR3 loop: CASSPVRASLNTEAFF. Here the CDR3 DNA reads TGCGCCAGCAGCCCGGTTAGGGCGTCGTTGAACACTGAAGCTTTCTTT.

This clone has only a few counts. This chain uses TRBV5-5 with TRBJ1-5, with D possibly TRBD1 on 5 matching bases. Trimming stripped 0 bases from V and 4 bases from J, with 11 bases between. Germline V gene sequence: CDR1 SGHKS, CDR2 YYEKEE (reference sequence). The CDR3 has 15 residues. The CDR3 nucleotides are TGTGCCAGCAGCTTGGGGGGCACAGGTAATCAGCCCCAGCATTTT. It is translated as CASSLGGTGNQPQHF.

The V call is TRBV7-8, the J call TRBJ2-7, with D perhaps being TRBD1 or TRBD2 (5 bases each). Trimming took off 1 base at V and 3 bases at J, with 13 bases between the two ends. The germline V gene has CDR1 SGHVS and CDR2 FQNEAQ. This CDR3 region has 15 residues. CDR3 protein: CASSLGLGEYYEQYF. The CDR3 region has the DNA TGTGCCAGCAGCTTAGGATTGGGGGAGTACTACGAGCAGTACTTC. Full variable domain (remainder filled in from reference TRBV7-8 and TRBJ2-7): GAGVSQSPRYKVAKRGQDVALRCDPISGHVSLFWYQQALGQGPEFLTYFQNEAQLDKSGLPSDRFFAERPEGSVSTLKIQRTQQEDSAVYLCASSLGLGEYYEQYFGPGTRLTVT.

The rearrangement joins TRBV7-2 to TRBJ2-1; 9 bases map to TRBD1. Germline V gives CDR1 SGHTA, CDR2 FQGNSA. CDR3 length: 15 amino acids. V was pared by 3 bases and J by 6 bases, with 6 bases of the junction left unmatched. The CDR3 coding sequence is TGTGCCAGCAGCTTGGGACAGGGAAGACCCAATGAGCAGTTCTTC. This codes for CASSLGQGRPNEQFF.

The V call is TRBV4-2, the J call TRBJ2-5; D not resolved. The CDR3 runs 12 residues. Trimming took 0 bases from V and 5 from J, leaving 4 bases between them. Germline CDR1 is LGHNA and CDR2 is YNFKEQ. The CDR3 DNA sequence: TGTGCCAGCAGCCAAGATAGGGAGACCCAGTACTTC. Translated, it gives CASSQDRETQYF.

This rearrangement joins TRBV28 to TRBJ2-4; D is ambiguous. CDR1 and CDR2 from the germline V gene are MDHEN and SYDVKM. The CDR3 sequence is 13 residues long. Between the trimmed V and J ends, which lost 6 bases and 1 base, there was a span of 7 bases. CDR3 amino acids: CASSPDAKNIQYF. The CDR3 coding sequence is TGTGCCAGCAGCCCGGACGCCAAAAACATTCAGTACTTC.

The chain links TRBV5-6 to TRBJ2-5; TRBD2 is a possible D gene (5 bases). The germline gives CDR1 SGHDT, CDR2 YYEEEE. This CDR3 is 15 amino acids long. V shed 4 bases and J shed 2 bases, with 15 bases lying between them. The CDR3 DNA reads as TGTGCCAGCAGCGCCGTCGGTCGGGGACAAGAGACCCAGTACTTC. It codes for CASSAVGRGQETQYF.

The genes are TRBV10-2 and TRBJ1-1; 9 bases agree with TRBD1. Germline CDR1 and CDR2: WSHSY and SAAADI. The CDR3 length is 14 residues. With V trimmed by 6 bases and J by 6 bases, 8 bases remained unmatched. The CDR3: CASRSPGTGSEAFF. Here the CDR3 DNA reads TGCGCCAGCAGGAGTCCCGGGACAGGGTCTGAAGCTTTCTTT.

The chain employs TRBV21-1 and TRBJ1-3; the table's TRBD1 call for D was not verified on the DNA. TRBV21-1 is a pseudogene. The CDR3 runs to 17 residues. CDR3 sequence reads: CASAGTATYLSGNTIYF. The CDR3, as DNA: TGTGCCAGCGCTGGGACAGCCACCTATCTCTCTGGAAACACCATATATTTT.

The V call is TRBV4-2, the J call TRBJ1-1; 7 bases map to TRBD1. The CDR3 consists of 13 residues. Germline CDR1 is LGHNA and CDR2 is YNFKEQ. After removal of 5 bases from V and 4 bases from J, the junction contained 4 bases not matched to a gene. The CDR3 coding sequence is TGTGCCAGCAGCACAGACAGGGCCACTGAAGCTTTCTTT. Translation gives CASSTDRATEAFF.

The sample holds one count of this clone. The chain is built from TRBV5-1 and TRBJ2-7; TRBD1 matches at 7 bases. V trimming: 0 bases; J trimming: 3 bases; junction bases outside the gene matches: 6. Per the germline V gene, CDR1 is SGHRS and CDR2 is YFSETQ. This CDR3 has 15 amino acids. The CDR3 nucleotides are TGCGCCAGCAGCTTGGCCCAGGGGGTCGGCTACGAGCAGTACTTC. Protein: CASSLAQGVGYEQYF.

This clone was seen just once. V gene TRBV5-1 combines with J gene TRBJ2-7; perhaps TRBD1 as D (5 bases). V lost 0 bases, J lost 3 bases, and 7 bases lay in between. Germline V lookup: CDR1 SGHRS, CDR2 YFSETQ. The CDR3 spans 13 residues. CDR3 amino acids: CASSLGRVYEQYF. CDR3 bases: TGCGCCAGCAGCTTGGGCAGGGTCTACGAGCAGTACTTC. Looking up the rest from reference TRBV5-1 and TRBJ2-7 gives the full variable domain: KAGVTQTPRYLIKTRGQQVTLSCSPISGHRSVSWYQQTPGQGLQFLFEYFSETQRNKGNFPGRFSGRQFSNSRSEMNVSTLELGDSALYLCASSLGRVYEQYFGPGTRLTVT.

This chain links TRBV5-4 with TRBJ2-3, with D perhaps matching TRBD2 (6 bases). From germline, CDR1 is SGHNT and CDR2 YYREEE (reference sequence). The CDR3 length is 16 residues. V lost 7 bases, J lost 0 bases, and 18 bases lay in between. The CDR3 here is CASFIIGTSSTDTQYF. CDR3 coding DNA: TGTGCCAGCTTCATCATTGGGACTTCTAGCACAGATACGCAGTATTTT.

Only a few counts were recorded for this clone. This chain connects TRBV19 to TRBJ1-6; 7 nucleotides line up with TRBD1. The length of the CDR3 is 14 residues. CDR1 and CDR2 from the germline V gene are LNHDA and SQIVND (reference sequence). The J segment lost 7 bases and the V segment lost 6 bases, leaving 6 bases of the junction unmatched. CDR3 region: CASRTDRDNSPLHF. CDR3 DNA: TGTGCCAGTAGGACAGACAGGGACAATTCACCCCTCCACTTT.

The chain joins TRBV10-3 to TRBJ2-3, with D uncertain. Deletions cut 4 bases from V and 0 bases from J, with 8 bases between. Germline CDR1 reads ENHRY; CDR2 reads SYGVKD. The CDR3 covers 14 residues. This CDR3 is CAISVGPSTDTQYF. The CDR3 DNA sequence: TGTGCCATCAGTGTAGGGCCTAGCACAGATACGCAGTATTTT.

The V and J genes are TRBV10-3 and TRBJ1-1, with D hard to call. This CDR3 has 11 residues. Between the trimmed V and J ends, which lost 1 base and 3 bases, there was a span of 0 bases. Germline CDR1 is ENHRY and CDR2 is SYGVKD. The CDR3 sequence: CAISEYTEAFF. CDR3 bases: TGTGCCATCAGTGAGTACACTGAAGCTTTCTTT.

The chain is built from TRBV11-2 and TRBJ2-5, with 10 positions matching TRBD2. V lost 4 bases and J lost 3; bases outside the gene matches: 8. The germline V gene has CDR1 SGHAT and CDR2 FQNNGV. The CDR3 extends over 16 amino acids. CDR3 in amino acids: CASSSRALAGKETQYF. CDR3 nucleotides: TGTGCCAGCAGCTCGAGGGCACTAGCGGGGAAAGAGACCCAGTACTTC. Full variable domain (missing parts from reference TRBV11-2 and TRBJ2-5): EAGVAQSPRYKIIEKRQSVAFWCNPISGHATLYWYQQILGQGPKLLIQFQNNGVVDDSQLPKDRFSAERLKGVDSTLKIQPAKLEDSAVYLCASSSRALAGKETQYFGPGTRLLVL.

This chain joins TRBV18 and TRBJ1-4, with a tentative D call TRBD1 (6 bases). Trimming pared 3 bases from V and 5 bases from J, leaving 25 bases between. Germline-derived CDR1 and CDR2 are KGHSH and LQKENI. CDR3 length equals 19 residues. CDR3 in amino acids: CASSPDSPTGHKENEKLFF. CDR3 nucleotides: TGTGCCAGCTCACCTGACTCACCGACGGGACACAAAGAAAATGAAAAACTGTTTTTT.